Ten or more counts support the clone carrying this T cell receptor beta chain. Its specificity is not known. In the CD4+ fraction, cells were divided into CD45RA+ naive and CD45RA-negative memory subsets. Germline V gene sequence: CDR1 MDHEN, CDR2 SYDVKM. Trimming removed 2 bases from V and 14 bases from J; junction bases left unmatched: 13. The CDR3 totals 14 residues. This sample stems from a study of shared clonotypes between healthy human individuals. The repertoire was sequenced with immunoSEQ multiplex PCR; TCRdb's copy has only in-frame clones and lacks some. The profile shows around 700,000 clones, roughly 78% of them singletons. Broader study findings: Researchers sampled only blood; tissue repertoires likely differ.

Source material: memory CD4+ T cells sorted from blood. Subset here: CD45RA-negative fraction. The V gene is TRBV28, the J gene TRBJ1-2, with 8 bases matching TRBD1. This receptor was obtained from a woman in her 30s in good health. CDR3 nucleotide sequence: TGTGCCAGCAGTTTAATGGAGAGGACAGGGAGGGCGACCTTC. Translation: CASSLMERTGRATF.